The rows below give T cell receptor beta chains drawn from one sample of a study of CD8+ T cells in alopecia areata. Method: immunoSEQ multiplex PCR; TCRdb's copy keeps in-frame clones and lacks some. The sample has around 120,000 clones, 60% to 65% seen once. The sample in question was CD4+ T cells sorted from blood, obtained at week 4, from a patient treated with tofacitinib. The receptors originated from a human donor with alopecia areata. Both conserved end residues are part of each CDR3. A D gene is named only where the DNA matches it firmly. Clone size is not always given. Where it is, it says once, few, many or a class for expanded clones.

V gene	J gene	clone size	D gene	CDR3 protein	CDR3 DNA
TRBV6-6	TRBJ2-5	.	.	CASSYSAGAGQTQYF	TGTGCCAGCAGTTACTCGGCAGGGGCGGGGCAGACCCAGTACTTC
TRBV30	TRBJ2-1	few	.	CAWGPYNEQFF	TGTGCCTGGGGACCCTACAATGAGCAGTTCTTC
TRBV6-5	TRBJ1-1	.	.	CASRLTLDTEAFF	TGTGCCAGCCGATTGACTCTAGACACTGAAGCTTTCTTT
TRBV29-1	TRBJ2-5	few	.	CSACSDPQFQETQYF	TGCAGCGCCTGCTCCGACCCTCAATTTCAAGAGACCCAGTACTTC
TRBV29-1	TRBJ2-1	.	TRBD2	CSVDGLASHNEQFF	TGCAGCGTTGACGGACTAGCCTCCCACAATGAGCAGTTCTTC
TRBV25-1	TRBJ2-3	.	.	CASSESPSVRTDTQYF	TGTGCCAGCAGTGAATCCCCTAGCGTACGAACAGATACGCAGTATTTT
TRBV28	TRBJ2-1	.	TRBD2	CASSLGTSESEQFF	TGTGCCAGCAGTTTAGGGACTAGCGAGAGTGAGCAGTTCTTC
TRBV29-1	TRBJ2-1	few	.	CSVQGGYNEQFF	TGCAGCGTCCAGGGGGGCTACAATGAGCAGTTCTTC
TRBV5-6	TRBJ2-3	.	TRBD2	CASSLRGGAYADTQYF	TGTGCCAGCAGCTTGCGCGGGGGGGCCTACGCAGATACGCAGTATTTT
TRBV29-1	TRBJ2-5	.	.	CSVGRQGETQYF	TGCAGCGTTGGGCGGCAGGGCGAGACCCAGTACTTC
TRBV19	TRBJ1-2	.	.	CASSIPRGGGYTF	TGTGCCAGTAGTATCCCCCGCGGAGGGGGCTACACCTTC
TRBV30	TRBJ2-3	.	.	CAWSDGGTAADTQYF	TGTGCCTGGAGCGACGGCGGGACCGCCGCAGATACGCAGTATTTT
TRBV11-3	TRBJ2-1	.	TRBD2	CASSSGSSGGLPYNEQFF	TGTGCCAGCAGCTCGGGGTCCAGCGGGGGGCTTCCCTACAATGAGCAGTTCTTC
TRBV4-3	TRBJ1-2	.	TRBD1	CASSQYNQGATLYGYTF	TGCGCCAGCAGCCAATACAACCAGGGGGCCACACTGTATGGCTACACCTTC
TRBV9	TRBJ2-7	.	.	CASSVDGVAQQEQYF	TGTGCCAGCAGCGTAGACGGGGTTGCTCAGCAAGAGCAGTACTTC
TRBV30	TRBJ2-7	.	.	CAWSPPWAPMGNEQYF	TGTGCCTGGAGTCCCCCGTGGGCCCCAATGGGGAACGAGCAGTACTTC
TRBV30	TRBJ1-5	.	.	CAWSGGSSNQPQHF	TGTGCCTGGAGTGGGGGCAGCAGCAATCAGCCCCAGCATTTT
TRBV2	TRBJ2-7	.	.	CASSAGPGTPSEQYF	TGTGCCAGCAGTGCGGGACCAGGGACCCCTTCAGAGCAGTACTTC
TRBV29-1	TRBJ2-5	few	.	CSAGGGGVQETQYF	TGCAGCGCTGGTGGGGGAGGAGTCCAAGAGACCCAGTACTTC
TRBV28	TRBJ2-5	.	.	CASSSGTAGGETQYF	TGTGCCAGCAGTTCGGGGACGGCCGGCGGGGAGACCCAGTACTTC
TRBV30	TRBJ2-5	.	.	CACSQGGETQYF	TGTGCCTGCTCCCAGGGGGGAGAGACCCAGTACTTC
TRBV6-6	TRBJ2-1	many	.	CASSYGGNEQFF	TGTGCCAGCAGTTATGGGGGAAATGAGCAGTTCTTC
TRBV4-2	TRBJ2-3	.	.	CASSTSRRGGTDTQYF	TGTGCCAGCAGCACATCAAGGAGGGGCGGCACAGATACGCAGTATTTT
TRBV7-9	TRBJ2-3	few	.	CASSGNTQYF	TGTGCCAGCAGTGGAAATACGCAGTATTTT
TRBV7-2	TRBJ1-2	few	.	CASSLGGGNYGYTF	TGTGCCAGCAGCTTAGGTGGGGGAAACTATGGCTACACCTTC
TRBV7-2	TRBJ1-1	.	.	CASSLGQMNTEAFF	TGTGCCAGCAGCCTCGGACAGATGAACACTGAAGCTTTCTTT
TRBV29-1	TRBJ2-7	few	TRBD1	CSVEAGTGSYEQYF	TGCAGCGTTGAAGCGGGGACAGGATCCTACGAGCAGTACTTC
TRBV10-3	TRBJ1-4	few	.	CAISAGGSEKLFF	TGTGCCATCAGTGCTGGAGGTTCTGAAAAACTGTTTTTT
TRBV29-1	TRBJ1-1	few	.	CSVEDPRGGANTEAFF	TGCAGCGTTGAAGATCCCCGTGGAGGAGCGAACACTGAAGCTTTCTTT
TRBV6-5	TRBJ1-5	.	.	CASSYLDDRQPQHF	TGTGCCAGCAGTTACCTGGACGACCGGCAGCCCCAGCATTTT
TRBV27	TRBJ2-1	.	TRBD1	CASSPRQGGEQFF	TGTGCCAGCAGTCCCCGACAGGGTGGTGAGCAGTTCTTC
TRBV7-2	TRBJ2-2	few	.	CASSPTRQDTGELFF	TGTGCCAGCAGCCCAACTCGACAGGACACCGGGGAGCTGTTTTTT
TRBV27	TRBJ2-2	.	TRBD2	CASRPWSGREGRTGELFF	TGTGCCAGCAGACCCTGGTCGGGGCGGGAGGGCCGGACCGGGGAGCTGTTTTTT
TRBV29-1	TRBJ2-5	.	.	CSVENLETQYF	TGCAGCGTTGAGAACCTGGAGACCCAGTACTTC
TRBV9	TRBJ2-3	.	.	CASSVGLGTDTQYF	TGTGCCAGCAGCGTAGGTCTCGGCACAGATACGCAGTATTTT
TRBV2	TRBJ1-5	.	TRBD1	CASSGTGDQPQHF	TGTGCCAGCAGTGGGACAGGGGATCAGCCCCAGCATTTT
TRBV15	TRBJ2-5	.	TRBD1	CATSTVAGQEETQYF	TGTGCCACCAGCACAGTTGCGGGACAGGAAGAGACCCAGTACTTC
TRBV5-1	TRBJ2-1	.	TRBD1	CASSLKGQGSYNEQFF	TGCGCCAGCAGCTTGAAGGGACAGGGCAGCTACAATGAGCAGTTCTTC
TRBV11-3	TRBJ1-1	.	TRBD1	CASSPGQGASAFF	TGTGCCAGCAGCCCGGGACAGGGGGCATCGGCTTTCTTT
TRBV5-6	TRBJ2-3	few	.	CASSAPGLSTDTQYF	TGTGCCAGCAGCGCCCCGGGCCTAAGCACAGATACGCAGTATTTT
TRBV7-2	TRBJ2-2	few	.	CASSLGVTNTGELFF	TGTGCCAGCAGCTTAGGTGTTACGAACACCGGGGAGCTGTTTTTT
TRBV14	TRBJ1-2	.	.	CASMGEGMDGYTF	TGTGCCAGCATGGGAGAGGGGATGGATGGCTACACCTTC
TRBV2	TRBJ1-5	.	.	CASSERLNSNQPQHF	TGTGCCAGCAGTGAAAGGCTAAATAGCAATCAGCCCCAGCATTTT
TRBV6-5	TRBJ1-1	.	.	CASSYSNREAFF	TGTGCCAGCAGTTACTCGAATAGAGAAGCTTTCTTT
TRBV2	TRBJ2-7	.	TRBD2	CASSERERYEQYF	TGTGCCAGCAGTGAGCGGGAGAGGTACGAGCAGTACTTC
TRBV4-1	TRBJ2-1	.	.	CASSPGNGYNEQFF	TGCGCCAGCAGCCCCGGGAACGGCTACAATGAGCAGTTCTTC
TRBV14	TRBJ2-1	.	.	CASSQVRNEQFF	TGTGCCAGCAGCCAAGTCAGGAATGAGCAGTTCTTC